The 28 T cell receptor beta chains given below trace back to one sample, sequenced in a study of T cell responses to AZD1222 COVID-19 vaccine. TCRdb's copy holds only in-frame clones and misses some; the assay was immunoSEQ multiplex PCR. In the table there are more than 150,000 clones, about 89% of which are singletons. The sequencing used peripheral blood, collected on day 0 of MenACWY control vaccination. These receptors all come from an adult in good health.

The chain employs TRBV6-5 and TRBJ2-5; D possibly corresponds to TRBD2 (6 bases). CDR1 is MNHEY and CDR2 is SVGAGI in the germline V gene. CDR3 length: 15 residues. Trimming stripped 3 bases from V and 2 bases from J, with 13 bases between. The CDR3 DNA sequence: TGTGCCAGCAGTTATAGGGACTCTCCTCAAGAGACCCAGTACTTC. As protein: CASSYRDSPQETQYF.

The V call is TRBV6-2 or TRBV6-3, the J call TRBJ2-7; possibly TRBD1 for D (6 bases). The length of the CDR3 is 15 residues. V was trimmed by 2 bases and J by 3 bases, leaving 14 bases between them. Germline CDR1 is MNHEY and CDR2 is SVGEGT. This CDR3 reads CASSYTQDSSYEQYF. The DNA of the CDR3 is TGTGCCAGCAGTTACACTCAGGACAGCAGCTACGAGCAGTACTTC.

CDR3 in amino acids: CASSVIRTVRPQHF. DNA for the CDR3: TGCGCCAGCAGCGTAATTAGGACAGTGAGGCCCCAGCATTTT. The V and J genes are TRBV4-1 and TRBJ1-5, with D possibly being TRBD1 (6 bases). CDR3 length equals 14 residues. The V gene lost 5 bases and the J gene lost 9 bases, with 17 bases spanning the gap. Germline assignment: CDR1 MGHRA and CDR2 YSYEKL.

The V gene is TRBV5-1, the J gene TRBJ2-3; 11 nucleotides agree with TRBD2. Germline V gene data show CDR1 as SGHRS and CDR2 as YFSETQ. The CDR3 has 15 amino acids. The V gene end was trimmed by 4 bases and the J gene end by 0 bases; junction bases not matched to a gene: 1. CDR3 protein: CASSTSGSSTDTQYF. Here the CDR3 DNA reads TGCGCCAGCAGCACTAGCGGGAGCAGCACAGATACGCAGTATTTT.

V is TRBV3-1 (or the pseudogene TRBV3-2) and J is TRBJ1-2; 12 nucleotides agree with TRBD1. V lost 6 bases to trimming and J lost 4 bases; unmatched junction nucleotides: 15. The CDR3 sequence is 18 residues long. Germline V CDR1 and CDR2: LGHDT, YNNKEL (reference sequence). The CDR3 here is CASSRIGTGGAYGYGYTF. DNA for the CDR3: TGTGCCAGCAGTCGCATAGGGACAGGGGGCGCGTACGGCTATGGCTACACCTTC.

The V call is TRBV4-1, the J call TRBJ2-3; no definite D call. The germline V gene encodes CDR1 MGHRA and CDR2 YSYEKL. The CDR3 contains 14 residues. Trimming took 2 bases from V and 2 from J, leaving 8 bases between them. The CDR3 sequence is CASSQSLSTDTQYF. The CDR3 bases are TGCGCCAGCAGCCAAAGCCTCTCCACAGATACGCAGTATTTT.

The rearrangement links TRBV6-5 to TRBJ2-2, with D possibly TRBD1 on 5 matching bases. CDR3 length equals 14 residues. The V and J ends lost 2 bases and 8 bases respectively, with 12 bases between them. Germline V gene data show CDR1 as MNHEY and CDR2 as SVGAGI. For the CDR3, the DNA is TGTGCCAGCAGTTACGGTACTCAGGGAGGGGAGCTGTTTTTT. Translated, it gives CASSYGTQGGELFF.

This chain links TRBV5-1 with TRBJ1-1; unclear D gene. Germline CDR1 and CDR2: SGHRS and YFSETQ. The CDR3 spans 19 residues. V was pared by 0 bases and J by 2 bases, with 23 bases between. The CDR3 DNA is TGCGCCAGCAGCTTGGCAGATACATCAGGATCCTTGCTTAACACTGAAGCTTTCTTT. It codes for CASSLADTSGSLLNTEAFF.

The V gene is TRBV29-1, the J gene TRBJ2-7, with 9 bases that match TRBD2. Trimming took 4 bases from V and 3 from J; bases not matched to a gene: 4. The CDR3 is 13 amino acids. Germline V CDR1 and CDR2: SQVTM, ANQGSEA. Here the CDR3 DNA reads TGCAGCGTTGTTGGCGGGAGGGACTACGAGCAGTACTTC. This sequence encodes CSVVGGRDYEQYF.

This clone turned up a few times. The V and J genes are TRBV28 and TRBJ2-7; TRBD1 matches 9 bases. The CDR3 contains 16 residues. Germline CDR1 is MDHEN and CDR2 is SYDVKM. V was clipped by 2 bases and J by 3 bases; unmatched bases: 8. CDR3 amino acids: CASSLMGRDRVYEQYF. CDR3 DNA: TGTGCCAGCAGTTTAATGGGGAGGGACAGGGTCTACGAGCAGTACTTC.

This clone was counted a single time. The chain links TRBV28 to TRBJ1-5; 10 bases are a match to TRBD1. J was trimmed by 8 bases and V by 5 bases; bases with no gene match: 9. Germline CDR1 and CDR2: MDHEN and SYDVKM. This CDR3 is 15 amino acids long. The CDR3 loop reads CASSRPTGGMEPQHF. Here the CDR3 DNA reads TGTGCCAGCAGTCGTCCGACAGGGGGCATGGAGCCCCAGCATTTT.

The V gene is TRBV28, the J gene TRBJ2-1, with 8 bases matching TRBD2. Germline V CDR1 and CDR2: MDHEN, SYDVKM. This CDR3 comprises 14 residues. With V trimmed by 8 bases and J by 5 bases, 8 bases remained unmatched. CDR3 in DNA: TGTGCCAGCGGATCGACTAGCGACGACAATGAGCAGTTCTTC. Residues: CASGSTSDDNEQFF.

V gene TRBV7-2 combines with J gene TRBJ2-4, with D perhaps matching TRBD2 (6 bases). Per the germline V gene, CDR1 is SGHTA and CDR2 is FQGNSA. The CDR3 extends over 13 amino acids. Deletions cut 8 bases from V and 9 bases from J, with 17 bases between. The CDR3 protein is CASRGTPGSIQYF. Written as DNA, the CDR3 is TGTGCCAGCCGGGGGACCCCCGGGAGCATTCAGTACTTC.

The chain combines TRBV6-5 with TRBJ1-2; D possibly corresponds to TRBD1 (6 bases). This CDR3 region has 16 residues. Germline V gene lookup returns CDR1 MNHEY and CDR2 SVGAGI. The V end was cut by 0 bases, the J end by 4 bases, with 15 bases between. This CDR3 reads CASSYSGRGGFYGYTF. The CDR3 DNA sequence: TGTGCCAGCAGTTACTCGGGCAGGGGCGGCTTCTATGGCTACACCTTC.

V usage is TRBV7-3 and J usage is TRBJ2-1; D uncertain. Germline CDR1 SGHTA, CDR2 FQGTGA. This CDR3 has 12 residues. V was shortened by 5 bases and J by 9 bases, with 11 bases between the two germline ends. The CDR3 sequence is CASSRPGGEQFF. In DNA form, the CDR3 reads TGTGCCAGCAGCCGCCCTGGCGGTGAGCAGTTCTTC.

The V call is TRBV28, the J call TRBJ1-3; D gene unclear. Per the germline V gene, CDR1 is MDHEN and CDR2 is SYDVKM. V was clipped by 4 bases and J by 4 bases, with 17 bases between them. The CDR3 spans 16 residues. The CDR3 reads CASSWPKDPTGNTIYF. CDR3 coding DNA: TGTGCCAGCAGTTGGCCCAAAGATCCTACCGGAAACACCATATATTTT.

The CDR3 loop reads CASSRAGTDTQYF. The CDR3 DNA reads as TGTGCCAGCAGTAGGGCCGGCACAGATACGCAGTATTTT. This chain uses TRBV25-1 with TRBJ2-3; no firm D call. The V end was cut by 5 bases, the J end by 1 base, with 7 bases between. The CDR3 extends over 13 amino acids. CDR1 and CDR2 (germline): MGHDK, SYGVNS.

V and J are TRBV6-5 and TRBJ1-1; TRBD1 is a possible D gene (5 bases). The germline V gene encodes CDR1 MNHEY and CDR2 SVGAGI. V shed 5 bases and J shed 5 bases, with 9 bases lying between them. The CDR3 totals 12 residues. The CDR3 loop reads CASSKTVTEAFF. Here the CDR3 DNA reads TGTGCCAGCAGTAAGACAGTGACTGAAGCTTTCTTT.

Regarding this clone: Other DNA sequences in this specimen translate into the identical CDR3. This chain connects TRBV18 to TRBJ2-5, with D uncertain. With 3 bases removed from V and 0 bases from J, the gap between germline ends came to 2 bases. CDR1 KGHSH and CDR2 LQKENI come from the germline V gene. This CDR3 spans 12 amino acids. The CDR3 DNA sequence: TGTGCCAGCTCACCGTACCAAGAGACCCAGTACTTC. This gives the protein CASSPYQETQYF.

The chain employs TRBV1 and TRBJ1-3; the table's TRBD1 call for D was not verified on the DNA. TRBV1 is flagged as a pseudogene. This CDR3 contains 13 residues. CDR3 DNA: TGCACCAGCAGCCAAATGCAGGGAAACACCATATATTTT. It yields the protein CTSSQMQGNTIYF.

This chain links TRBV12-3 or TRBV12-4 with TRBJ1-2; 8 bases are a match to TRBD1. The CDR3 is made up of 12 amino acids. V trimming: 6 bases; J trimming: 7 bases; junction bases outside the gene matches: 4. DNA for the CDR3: TGTGCCAGCAGGGGGACAGGAACTGGCTACACCTTC. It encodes CASRGTGTGYTF.

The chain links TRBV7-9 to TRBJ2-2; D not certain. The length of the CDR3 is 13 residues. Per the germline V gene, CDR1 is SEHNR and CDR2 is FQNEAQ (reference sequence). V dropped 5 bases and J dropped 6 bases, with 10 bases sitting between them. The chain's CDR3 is CASSQQSSGELFF. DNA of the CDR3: TGTGCCAGCAGCCAACAGAGCTCCGGGGAGCTGTTTTTT.

The CDR3 region is CASSIRYSNNEQFF. In nucleotides, the CDR3 is TGTGCCAGTAGTATCAGGTACAGCAACAATGAGCAGTTCTTC. The rearrangement uses TRBV19 and TRBJ2-1; D not certain. This CDR3 has 14 residues. Trimming cost V 3 bases and J 5 bases, with 11 bases left between them. In germline, CDR1 is LNHDA, CDR2 SQIVND (reference sequence).

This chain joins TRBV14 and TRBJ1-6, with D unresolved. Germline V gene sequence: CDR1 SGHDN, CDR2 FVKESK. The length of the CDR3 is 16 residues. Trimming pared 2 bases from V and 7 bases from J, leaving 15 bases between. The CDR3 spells CASSQLNEAGNSPLHF. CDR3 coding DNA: TGTGCCAGCAGCCAACTTAACGAGGCGGGGAATTCACCCCTCCACTTT.

The CDR3 region is CASSQSSGFSYNEQFF. The DNA for the CDR3 is TGTGCCAGCAGCCAATCTAGCGGGTTCTCCTACAATGAGCAGTTCTTC. The genes are TRBV9 and TRBJ2-1, with 8 positions matching TRBD2. V lost 4 bases to trimming and J lost 0 bases; unmatched junction nucleotides: 6. Germline CDR1 SGDLS, CDR2 YYNGEE. The CDR3 is 16 amino acids.

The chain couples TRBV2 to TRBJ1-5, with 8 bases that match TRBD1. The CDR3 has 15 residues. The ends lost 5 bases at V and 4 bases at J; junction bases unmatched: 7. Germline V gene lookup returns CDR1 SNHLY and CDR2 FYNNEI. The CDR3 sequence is CASSYPGTGNQPQHF. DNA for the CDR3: TGTGCCAGCAGTTATCCCGGGACAGGAAATCAGCCCCAGCATTTT.

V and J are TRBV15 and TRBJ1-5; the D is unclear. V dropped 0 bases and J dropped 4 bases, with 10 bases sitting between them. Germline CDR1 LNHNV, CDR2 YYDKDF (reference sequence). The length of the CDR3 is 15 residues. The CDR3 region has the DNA TGTGCCACCAGCAGAGATAATGGGCGTAATCAGCCCCAGCATTTT. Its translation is CATSRDNGRNQPQHF.

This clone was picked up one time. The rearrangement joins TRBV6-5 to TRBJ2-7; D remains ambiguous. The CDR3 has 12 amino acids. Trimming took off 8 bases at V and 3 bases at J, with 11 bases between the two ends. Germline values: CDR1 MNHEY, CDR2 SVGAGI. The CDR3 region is CASDSRSYEQYF. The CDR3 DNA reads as TGTGCCAGCGACTCGCGGAGCTACGAGCAGTACTTC.